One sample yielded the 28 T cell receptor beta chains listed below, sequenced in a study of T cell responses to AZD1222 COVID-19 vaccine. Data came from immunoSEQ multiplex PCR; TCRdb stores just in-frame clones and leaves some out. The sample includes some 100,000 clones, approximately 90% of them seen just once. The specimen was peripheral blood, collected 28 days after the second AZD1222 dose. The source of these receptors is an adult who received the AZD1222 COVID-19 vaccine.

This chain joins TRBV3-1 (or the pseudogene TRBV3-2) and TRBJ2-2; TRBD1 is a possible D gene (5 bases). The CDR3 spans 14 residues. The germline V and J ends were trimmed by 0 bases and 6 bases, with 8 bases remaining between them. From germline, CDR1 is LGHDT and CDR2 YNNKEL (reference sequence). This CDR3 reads CASSQDQGAGELFF. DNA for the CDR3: TGTGCCAGCAGCCAAGATCAAGGGGCCGGGGAGCTGTTTTTT.

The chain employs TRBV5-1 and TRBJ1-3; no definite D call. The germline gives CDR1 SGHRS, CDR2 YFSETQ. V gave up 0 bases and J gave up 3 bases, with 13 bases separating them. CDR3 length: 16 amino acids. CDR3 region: CASSLGVGRSGNTIYF. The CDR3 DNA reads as TGCGCCAGCAGCTTGGGCGTCGGGAGAAGTGGAAACACCATATATTTT. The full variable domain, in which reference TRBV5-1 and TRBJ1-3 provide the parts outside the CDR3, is KAGVTQTPRYLIKTRGQQVTLSCSPISGHRSVSWYQQTPGQGLQFLFEYFSETQRNKGNFPGRFSGRQFSNSRSEMNVSTLELGDSALYLCASSLGVGRSGNTIYFGEGSWLTVV.

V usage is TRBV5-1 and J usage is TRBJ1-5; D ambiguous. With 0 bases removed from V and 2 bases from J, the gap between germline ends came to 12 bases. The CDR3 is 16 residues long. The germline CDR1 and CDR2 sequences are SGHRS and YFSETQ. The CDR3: CASSLGLVGGNQPQHF. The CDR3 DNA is TGCGCCAGCAGCTTGGGGTTGGTTGGTGGCAATCAGCCCCAGCATTTT.

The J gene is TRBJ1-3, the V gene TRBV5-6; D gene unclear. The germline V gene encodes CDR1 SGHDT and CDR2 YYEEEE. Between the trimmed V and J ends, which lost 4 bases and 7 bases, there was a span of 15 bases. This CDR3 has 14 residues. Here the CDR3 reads CASSPGRAINTIYF. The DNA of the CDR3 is TGTGCCAGCAGCCCGGGAAGGGCTATTAACACCATATATTTT. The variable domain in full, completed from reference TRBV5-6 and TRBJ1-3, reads DAGVTQSPTHLIKTRGQQVTLRCSPKSGHDTVSWYQQALGQGPQFIFQYYEEEERQRGNFPDRFSGHQFPNYSSELNVNALLLGDSALYLCASSPGRAINTIYFGEGSWLTVV.

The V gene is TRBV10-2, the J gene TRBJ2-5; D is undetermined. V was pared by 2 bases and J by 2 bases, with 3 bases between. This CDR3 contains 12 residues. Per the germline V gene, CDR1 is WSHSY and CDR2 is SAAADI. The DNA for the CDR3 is TGCGCCAGCAGTGAGGAACAAGAGACCCAGTACTTC. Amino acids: CASSEEQETQYF.

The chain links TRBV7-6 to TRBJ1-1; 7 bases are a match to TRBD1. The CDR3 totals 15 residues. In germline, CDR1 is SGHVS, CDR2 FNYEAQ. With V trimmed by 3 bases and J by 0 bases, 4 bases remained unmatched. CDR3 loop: CASSLTGIMNTEAFF. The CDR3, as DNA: TGTGCCAGCAGCTTGACAGGGATCATGAACACTGAAGCTTTCTTT. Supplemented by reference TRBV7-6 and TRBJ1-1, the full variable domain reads GAGVSQSPRYKVTKRGQDVALRCDPISGHVSLYWYRQALGQGPEFLTYFNYEAQQDKSGLPNDRFSAERPEGSISTLTIQRTEQRDSAMYRCASSLTGIMNTEAFFGQGTRLTVV.

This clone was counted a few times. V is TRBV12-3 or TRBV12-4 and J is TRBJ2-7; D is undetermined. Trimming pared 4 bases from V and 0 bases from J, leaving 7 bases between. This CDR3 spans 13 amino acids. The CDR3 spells CASSSLFSYEQYF. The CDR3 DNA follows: TGTGCCAGCAGTTCCCTCTTCTCCTACGAGCAGTACTTC.

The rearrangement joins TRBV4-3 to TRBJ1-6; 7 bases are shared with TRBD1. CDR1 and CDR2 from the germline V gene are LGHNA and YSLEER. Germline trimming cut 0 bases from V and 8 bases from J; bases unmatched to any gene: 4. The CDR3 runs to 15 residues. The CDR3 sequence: CASSQDYRGYSPLHF. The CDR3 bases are TGCGCCAGCAGCCAAGATTACAGGGGCTATTCACCCCTCCACTTT.

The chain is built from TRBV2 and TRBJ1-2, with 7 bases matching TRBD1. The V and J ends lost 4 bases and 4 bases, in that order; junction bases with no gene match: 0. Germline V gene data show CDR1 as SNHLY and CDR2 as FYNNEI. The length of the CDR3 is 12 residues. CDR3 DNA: TGTGCCAGCAGTGGGGACAGCTATGGCTACACCTTC. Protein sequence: CASSGDSYGYTF.

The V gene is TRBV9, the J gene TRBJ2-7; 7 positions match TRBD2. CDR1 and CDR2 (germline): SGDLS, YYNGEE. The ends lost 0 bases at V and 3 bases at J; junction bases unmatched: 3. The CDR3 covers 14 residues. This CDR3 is CASSVGGTNYEQYF. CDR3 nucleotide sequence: TGTGCCAGCAGCGTAGGGGGGACTAACTACGAGCAGTACTTC.

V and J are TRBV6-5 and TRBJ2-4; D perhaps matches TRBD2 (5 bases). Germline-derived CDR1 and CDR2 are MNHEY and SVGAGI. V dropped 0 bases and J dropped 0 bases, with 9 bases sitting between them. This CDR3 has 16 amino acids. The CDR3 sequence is CASSYSGVLAKNIQYF. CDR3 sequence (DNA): TGTGCCAGCAGTTACTCGGGAGTCCTAGCCAAAAACATTCAGTACTTC.

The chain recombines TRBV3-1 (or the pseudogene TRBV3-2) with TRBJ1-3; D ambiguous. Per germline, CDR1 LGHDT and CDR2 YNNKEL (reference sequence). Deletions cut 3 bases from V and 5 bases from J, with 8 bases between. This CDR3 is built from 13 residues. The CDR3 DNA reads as TGTGCCAGCAGCCAGAGCCTCAGAAACACCATATATTTT. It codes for CASSQSLRNTIYF.

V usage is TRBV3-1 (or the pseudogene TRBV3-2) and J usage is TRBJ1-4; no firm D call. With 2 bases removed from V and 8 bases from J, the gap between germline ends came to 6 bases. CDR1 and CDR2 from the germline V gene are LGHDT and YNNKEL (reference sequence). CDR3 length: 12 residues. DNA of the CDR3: TGTGCCAGCAGCCAACTTCGCGAAAAACTGTTTTTT. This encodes CASSQLREKLFF.

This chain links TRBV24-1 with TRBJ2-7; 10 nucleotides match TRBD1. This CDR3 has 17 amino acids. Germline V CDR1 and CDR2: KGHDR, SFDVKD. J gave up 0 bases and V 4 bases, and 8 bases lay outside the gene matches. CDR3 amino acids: CATSEFPRTGGSYEQYF. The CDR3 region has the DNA TGTGCCACCAGTGAGTTTCCGAGGACAGGGGGCTCCTACGAGCAGTACTTC.

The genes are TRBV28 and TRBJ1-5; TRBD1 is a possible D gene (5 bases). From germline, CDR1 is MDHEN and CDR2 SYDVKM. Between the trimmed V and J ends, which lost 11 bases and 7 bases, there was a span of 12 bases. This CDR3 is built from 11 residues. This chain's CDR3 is CAARGSQPQHF. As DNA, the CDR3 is TGTGCCGCGCGGGGGTCCCAGCCCCAGCATTTT.

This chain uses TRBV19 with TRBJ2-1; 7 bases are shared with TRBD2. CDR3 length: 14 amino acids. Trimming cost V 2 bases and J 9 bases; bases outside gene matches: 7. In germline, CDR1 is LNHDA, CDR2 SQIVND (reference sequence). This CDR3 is CASSIPVGGSEQFF. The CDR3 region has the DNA TGTGCCAGTAGTATACCAGTGGGGGGGAGTGAGCAGTTCTTC.

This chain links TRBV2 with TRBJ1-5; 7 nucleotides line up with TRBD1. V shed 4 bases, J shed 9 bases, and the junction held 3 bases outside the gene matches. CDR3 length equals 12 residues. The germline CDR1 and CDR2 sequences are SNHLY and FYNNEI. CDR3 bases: TGTGCCAGCAGTGGACAGGGCCGGCCCCAGCATTTT. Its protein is CASSGQGRPQHF.

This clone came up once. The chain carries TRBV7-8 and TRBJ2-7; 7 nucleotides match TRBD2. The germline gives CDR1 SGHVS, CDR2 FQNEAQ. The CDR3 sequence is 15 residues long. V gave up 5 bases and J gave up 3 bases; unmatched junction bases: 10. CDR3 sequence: CASSPGRGDHYEQYF. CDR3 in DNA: TGTGCCAGCAGCCCGGGGAGGGGAGATCACTACGAGCAGTACTTC.

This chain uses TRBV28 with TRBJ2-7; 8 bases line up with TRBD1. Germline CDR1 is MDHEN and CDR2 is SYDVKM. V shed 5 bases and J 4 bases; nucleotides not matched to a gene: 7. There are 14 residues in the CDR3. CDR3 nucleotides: TGTGCCAGCAGTCTGAACAGGGGGTGGTACGAGCAGTACTTC. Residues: CASSLNRGWYEQYF.

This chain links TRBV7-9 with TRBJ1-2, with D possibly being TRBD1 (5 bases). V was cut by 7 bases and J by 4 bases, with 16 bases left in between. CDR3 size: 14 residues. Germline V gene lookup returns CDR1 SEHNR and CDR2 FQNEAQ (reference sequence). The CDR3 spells CASINQEGIYGYTF. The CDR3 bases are TGTGCCAGCATTAATCAGGAGGGGATCTATGGCTACACCTTC.

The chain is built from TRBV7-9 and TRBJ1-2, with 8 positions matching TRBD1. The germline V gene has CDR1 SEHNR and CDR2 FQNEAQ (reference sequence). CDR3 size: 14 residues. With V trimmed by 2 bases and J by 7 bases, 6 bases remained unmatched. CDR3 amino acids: CASSLNQGAVGYTF. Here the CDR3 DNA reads TGTGCCAGCAGCTTAAACCAGGGGGCGGTTGGCTACACCTTC.

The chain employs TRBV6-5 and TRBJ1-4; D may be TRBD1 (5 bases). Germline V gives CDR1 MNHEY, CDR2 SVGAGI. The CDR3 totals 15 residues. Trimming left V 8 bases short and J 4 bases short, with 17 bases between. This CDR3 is CASELGGGGNEKLFF. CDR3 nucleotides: TGTGCCAGCGAACTGGGCGGGGGGGGTAATGAAAAACTGTTTTTT.

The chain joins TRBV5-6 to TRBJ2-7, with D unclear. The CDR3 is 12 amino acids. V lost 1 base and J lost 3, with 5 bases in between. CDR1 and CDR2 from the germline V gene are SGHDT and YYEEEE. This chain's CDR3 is CASSLRYYEQYF. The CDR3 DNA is TGTGCCAGCAGCTTGCGCTACTACGAGCAGTACTTC.

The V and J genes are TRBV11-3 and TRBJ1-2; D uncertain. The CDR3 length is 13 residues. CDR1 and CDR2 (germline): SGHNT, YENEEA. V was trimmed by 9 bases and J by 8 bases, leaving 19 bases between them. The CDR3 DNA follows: TGTGCCAGACCCGGAGAGAGTATCCGGGGCTACACCTTC. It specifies CARPGESIRGYTF.

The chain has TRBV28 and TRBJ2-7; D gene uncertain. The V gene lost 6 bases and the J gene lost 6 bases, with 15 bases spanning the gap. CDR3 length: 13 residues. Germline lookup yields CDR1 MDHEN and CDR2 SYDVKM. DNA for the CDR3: TGTGCCAGCAGACGCGGTGTCACTTTCGAGCAGTACTTC. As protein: CASRRGVTFEQYF.

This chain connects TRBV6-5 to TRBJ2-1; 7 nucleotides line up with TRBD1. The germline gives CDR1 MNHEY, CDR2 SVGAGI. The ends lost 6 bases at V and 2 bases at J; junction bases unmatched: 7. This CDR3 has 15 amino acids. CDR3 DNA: TGTGCCAGCAGACACCGACAGGGTACCTACAATGAGCAGTTCTTC. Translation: CASRHRQGTYNEQFF.

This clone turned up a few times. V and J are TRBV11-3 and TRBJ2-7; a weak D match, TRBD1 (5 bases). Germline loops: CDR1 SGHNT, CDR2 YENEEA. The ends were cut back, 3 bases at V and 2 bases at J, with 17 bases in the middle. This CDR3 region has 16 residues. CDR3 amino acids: CASSFSAVRAPYEQYF. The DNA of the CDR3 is TGTGCCAGCAGCTTTTCGGCGGTCAGGGCACCCTACGAGCAGTACTTC.

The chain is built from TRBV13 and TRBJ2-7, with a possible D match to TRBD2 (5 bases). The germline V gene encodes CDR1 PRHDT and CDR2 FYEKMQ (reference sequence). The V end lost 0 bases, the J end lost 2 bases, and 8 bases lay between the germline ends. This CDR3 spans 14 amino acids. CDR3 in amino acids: CASSLGLGAYEQYF. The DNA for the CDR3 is TGTGCCAGCAGCTTAGGACTAGGTGCCTACGAGCAGTACTTC.